This TCR beta chain was captured in a study of shared clonotypes between healthy human individuals. CDR3 size: 10 residues. Germline CDR1 reads SQVTM; CDR2 reads ANQGSEA. Trimming pared 5 bases from V and 4 bases from J, leaving 5 bases between. Whole-study results and caveats: Between a handful of donors, naive CD4 clonotypes were shared at a level of approximately 5%. It was the non-shared clonotypes that had lower generation probabilities than clonotypes shared by all four donors.

Concerning this clone: The antigen is not known. Other DNA sequences in this specimen translate into the identical CDR3.

Measured with immunoSEQ multiplex PCR; TCRdb has only the in-frame clones, and not every one. The data show roughly 2.6 million clones, around 94% seen once. Donors, healthy HIV-negative adults, lacked recent acute infections or vaccinations. This chain uses TRBV29-1 with TRBJ1-1; D gene ambiguous. The specimen sequenced was naive CD4+ T cells sorted from blood. Subset given: CD45RA+ positively selected. This sequence was found in a man younger than 35 in good health. CDR3 coding DNA: TGCAGCGTTTTCGGCACTGAAGCTTTCTTT. Residues: CSVFGTEAFF.